This T cell receptor (beta chain) was sequenced in a study of shared clonotypes between healthy human individuals. Findings and limits, study-wide: With a handful of donors compared, approximately 5% of naive CD4 clonotypes were shared. Clonotypes not shared had lower generation probabilities than those common to all four donors.

It was roughly 200 ng DNA, 31,000 or so T cell genomes, that sorted-subset replicate PCRs used. Some clones are missing from TCRdb's copy, which holds only in-frame ones; the method was immunoSEQ multiplex PCR. The sample lists roughly 2,000,000 clones, about 95% occurring once. The CDR3 contains 14 residues. Trimming cost V 4 bases and J 5 bases, with 13 bases left between them. Germline V gene sequence: CDR1 SGHNT, CDR2 YYREEE (reference sequence). A remark on this clone: Its specificity is not known.

Naivety among CD8 cells was defined by CD45RO negativity and positive CCR7 selection, thereby excluding terminally differentiated effector memory CD45RA+ cells. Material: naive CD8+ T cells sorted from blood. The gene calls are TRBV5-4 and TRBJ2-1; D possibly matches TRBD1 or TRBD2 (5 bases each). The receptor's source is a man aged 18 to 35 in good health. CDR3 sequence reads: CASSTWDGDNEQFF. The CDR3 DNA sequence: TGTGCCAGCAGCACCTGGGACGGGGACAATGAGCAGTTCTTC.